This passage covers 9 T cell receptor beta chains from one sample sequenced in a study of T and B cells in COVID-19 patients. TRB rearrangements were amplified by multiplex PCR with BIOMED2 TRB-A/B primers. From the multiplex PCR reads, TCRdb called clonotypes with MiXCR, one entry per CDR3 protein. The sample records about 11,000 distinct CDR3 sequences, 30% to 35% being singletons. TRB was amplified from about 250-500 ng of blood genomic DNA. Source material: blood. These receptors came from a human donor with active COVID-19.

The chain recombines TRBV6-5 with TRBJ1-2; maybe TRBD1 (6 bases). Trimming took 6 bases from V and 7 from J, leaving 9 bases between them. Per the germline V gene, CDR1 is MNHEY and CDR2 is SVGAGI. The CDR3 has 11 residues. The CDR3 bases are TGTGCCAGCAGGCAGGGGTTTGGCTACACCTTC. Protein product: CASRQGFGYTF.

As DNA, the CDR3 is TGTGCCAGCAGCTTAGAAGGTGTTACCTGGGAGCAGTTCTTC. Protein: CASSLEGVTWEQFF. This chain uses TRBV13 with TRBJ2-1; D gene unclear. CDR1 PRHDT and CDR2 FYEKMQ come from the germline V gene (reference sequence). V lost 1 base and J 10 bases, leaving 14 bases between the germline ends. The CDR3 covers 14 residues.

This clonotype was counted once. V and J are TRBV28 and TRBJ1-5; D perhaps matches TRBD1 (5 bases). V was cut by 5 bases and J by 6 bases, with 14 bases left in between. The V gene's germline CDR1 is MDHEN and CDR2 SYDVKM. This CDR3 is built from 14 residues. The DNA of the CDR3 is TGTGCCAGCAGTCGACTCGCGGGGCGTCAGCCCCAGCATTTT. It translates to CASSRLAGRQPQHF.

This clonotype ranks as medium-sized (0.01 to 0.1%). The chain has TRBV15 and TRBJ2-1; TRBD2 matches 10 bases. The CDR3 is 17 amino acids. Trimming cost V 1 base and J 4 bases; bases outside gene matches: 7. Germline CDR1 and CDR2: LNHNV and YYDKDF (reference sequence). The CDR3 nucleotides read TGTGCCACCAGCAGAGTTTTAGCGGGGGGTCGGTACAATGAGCAGTTCTTC. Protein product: CATSRVLAGGRYNEQFF.

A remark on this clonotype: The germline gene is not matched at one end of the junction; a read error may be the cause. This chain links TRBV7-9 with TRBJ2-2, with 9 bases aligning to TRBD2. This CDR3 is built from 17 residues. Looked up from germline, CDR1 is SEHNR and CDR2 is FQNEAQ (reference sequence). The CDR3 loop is CATHGRGGRWATEELFF. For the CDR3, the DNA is TGTGCCACCCACGGGCGGGGGGGCCGATGGGCCACCGAGGAGCTGTTTTTT.

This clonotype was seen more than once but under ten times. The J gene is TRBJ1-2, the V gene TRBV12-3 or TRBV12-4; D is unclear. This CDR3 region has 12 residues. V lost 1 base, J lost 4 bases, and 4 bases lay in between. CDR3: CASSLGRYGYTF. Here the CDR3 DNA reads TGTGCCAGCAGTTTAGGCCGCTATGGCTACACCTTC.

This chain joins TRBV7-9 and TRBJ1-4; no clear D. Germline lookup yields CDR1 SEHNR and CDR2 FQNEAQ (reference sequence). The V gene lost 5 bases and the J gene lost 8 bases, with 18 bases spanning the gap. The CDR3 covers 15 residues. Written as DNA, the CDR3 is TGTGCCAGCAGCCTGATGGGAACAGATACCGAAAAACTGTTTTTT. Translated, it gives CASSLMGTDTEKLFF.

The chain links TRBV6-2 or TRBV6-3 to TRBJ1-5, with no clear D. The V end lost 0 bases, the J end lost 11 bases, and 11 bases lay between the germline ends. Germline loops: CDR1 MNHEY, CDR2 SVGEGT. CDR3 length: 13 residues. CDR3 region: CASSYSNGPTQHF. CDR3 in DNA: TGTGCCAGCAGTTACTCGAACGGCCCAACCCAGCATTTT.

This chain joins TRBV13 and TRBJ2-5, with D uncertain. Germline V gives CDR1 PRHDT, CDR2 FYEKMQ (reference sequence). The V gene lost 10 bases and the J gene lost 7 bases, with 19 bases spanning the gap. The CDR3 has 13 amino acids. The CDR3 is CATSDSGGRTQYF. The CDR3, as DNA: TGTGCCACCAGTGATTCCGGTGGACGGACCCAGTACTTC.